The 18 T cell receptor beta chains presented below share a single source sample, sequenced in a study of cytomegalovirus exposure and HLA in healthy donors (TCRdb year 2017). Library method: the immunoSEQ multiplex PCR assay. For the multiplex PCR, a mixture combining 60 forward primers for TCR Vbeta segments and 13 reverse primers for TCR Jbeta segments was used. In its TCRdb copy, this immuneACCESS table keeps in-frame sequences only and misses some clones. Where compared with another copy, unresolved V genes explain less than half of these, and the others have no known cause. This sample has about 55,000 clones in its table, and about 84% of those were observed once. The ten largest clones take up approximately 1.4% of the sample. The sequencing sample was made of PBMCs. The source is a female donor in good health and CMV-seronegative.

The V gene is TRBV7-9, the J gene TRBJ1-1; D ambiguous. From germline, CDR1 is SEHNR and CDR2 FQNEAQ (reference sequence). V lost 4 bases, J lost 5 bases, and 14 bases lay in between. This CDR3 contains 14 residues. As DNA, the CDR3 is TGTGCCAGCAGCTCCTTAGCGGTTGGAACTGAAGCTTTCTTT. It specifies CASSSLAVGTEAFF.

This chain connects TRBV10-3 to TRBJ1-2, with D uncertain. The CDR3 consists of 12 residues. Germline V gene sequence: CDR1 ENHRY, CDR2 SYGVKD. The V and J ends lost 7 bases and 7 bases respectively, with 13 bases between them. This CDR3 reads CAITDGVCGYTF. The CDR3, as DNA: TGTGCCATCACCGACGGGGTGTGTGGCTACACCTTC.

The V gene is TRBV6-6, the J gene TRBJ2-3; perhaps TRBD1 as D (5 bases). The CDR3 spans 16 residues. Germline V gene lookup returns CDR1 MNHNY and CDR2 SVGAGI (reference sequence). The V end was cut by 3 bases, the J end by 1 base, with 14 bases between. The CDR3 DNA follows: TGTGCCAGCAGTTATGGTGGGCAGGGTGGCACAGATACGCAGTATTTT. Translating gives CASSYGGQGGTDTQYF.

The gene calls are TRBV11-1 and TRBJ2-1; no reliable D call. CDR1 SGHAT and CDR2 FQDESV come from the germline V gene (reference sequence). Trimming removed 3 bases from V and 9 bases from J, with 6 bases in between. The CDR3 spans 11 residues. The CDR3 loop reads CASSFSGEQFF. CDR3 nucleotide sequence: TGTGCCAGCAGCTTCTCGGGTGAGCAGTTCTTC.

This chain connects TRBV9 to TRBJ2-3, with D perhaps matching TRBD1 (5 bases). Trimming left V 0 bases short and J 2 bases short, with 10 bases between. The CDR3 loop spans 15 amino acids. In germline, CDR1 is SGDLS, CDR2 YYNGEE. The CDR3 region has the DNA TGTGCCAGCAGCGTAGTCGGCAGGGCCACAGATACGCAGTATTTT. It translates to CASSVVGRATDTQYF.

CDR3 amino acids: CASSLEGRRSPLHF. The CDR3 DNA sequence: TGTGCCAGCAGTTTAGAGGGAAGAAGGTCACCCCTCCACTTT. V and J are TRBV27 and TRBJ1-6; unclear D gene. V lost 2 bases, J lost 10 bases, and 12 bases lay in between. The V gene's germline CDR1 is MNHEY and CDR2 SMNVEV (reference sequence). The CDR3 contains 14 residues.

This chain links TRBV6-1 with TRBJ1-2; D perhaps matches TRBD1 (5 bases). V was trimmed by 6 bases and J by 7 bases, leaving 18 bases between them. Germline CDR1 and CDR2: MNHNS and SASEGT. The CDR3 totals 14 residues. The CDR3, as DNA: TGTGCCAGCAGGTACCCCAGGGAGGCTGGTGGCTACACCTTC. Amino acid sequence: CASRYPREAGGYTF.

The J gene is TRBJ1-1, the V gene TRBV4-1, with D possibly being TRBD1 (6 bases). The ends were cut back, 7 bases at V and 2 bases at J, with 17 bases in the middle. This CDR3 spans 15 amino acids. The germline V gene encodes CDR1 MGHRA and CDR2 YSYEKL. In DNA form, the CDR3 reads TGCGCCAGCACCCGAATAGGACAGAGAAACACTGAAGCTTTCTTT. Protein product: CASTRIGQRNTEAFF.

The V call is TRBV5-4, the J call TRBJ1-4; TRBD1 agrees at 8 bases. Germline V gives CDR1 SGHNT, CDR2 YYREEE (reference sequence). This CDR3 region has 16 residues. The junction had 14 bases not matched to a gene; V was cut back by 5 bases and J by 8 bases. The CDR3 here is CASSSQGGDRYEKLFF. In DNA form, the CDR3 reads TGTGCCAGCAGTTCCCAAGGTGGGGACAGGTACGAAAAACTGTTTTTT.

The chain joins TRBV5-4 to TRBJ2-1, with 7 bases that match TRBD2. The CDR3 totals 16 residues. V shed 4 bases, J shed 0 bases, and the junction held 7 bases outside the gene matches. Germline V lookup: CDR1 SGHNT, CDR2 YYREEE (reference sequence). The CDR3 DNA is TGTGCCAGCAGCCCGGCTAGCGGACGCTCCTACAATGAGCAGTTCTTC. This sequence encodes CASSPASGRSYNEQFF.

CDR3 region: CASRFGSSGADTQYF. In nucleotides, the CDR3 is TGCGCCAGCAGGTTCGGGTCCTCCGGGGCAGATACGCAGTATTTT. The chain recombines TRBV5-1 with TRBJ2-3; the D gene is possibly TRBD2 (5 bases). Germline CDR1 reads SGHRS; CDR2 reads YFSETQ. The CDR3 is 15 amino acids. Trimming cost V 5 bases and J 4 bases, with 17 bases left between them.

With respect to this clone: One end of the junction fails to match germline, which may point to a read error. The chain carries TRBV5-4 and TRBJ1-2; TRBD1 aligns across 9 bases. The CDR3 loop spans 15 amino acids. The germline V gene encodes CDR1 SGHNT and CDR2 YYREEE (reference sequence). The CDR3 protein is CASSLEWSGGTGSSF. CDR3 in DNA: TGTGCCAGCAGCTTGGAATGGTCTGGCGGGACAGGGTCCTCCTTC.

The J gene is TRBJ1-4, the V gene TRBV7-9; TRBD1 might be the D (6 bases). Germline V CDR1 and CDR2: SEHNR, FQNEAQ (reference sequence). Trimming shortened V by 4 bases and J by 4 bases, and 10 bases separated the two germline ends. The CDR3 covers 14 residues. In DNA form, the CDR3 reads TGTGCCAGCAGCTCCCTGGACAGTAATGAAAAACTGTTTTTT. Translation gives CASSSLDSNEKLFF. The complete variable domain, with remaining parts taken from reference TRBV7-9 and TRBJ1-4, reads DTGVSQNPRHKITKRGQNVTFRCDPISEHNRLYWYRQTLGQGPEFLTYFQNEAQLEKSRLLSDRFSAERPKGSFSTLEIQRTEQGDSAMYLCASSSLDSNEKLFFGSGTQLSVL.

The chain is built from TRBV6-6 and TRBJ2-7, with 7 nucleotides matching TRBD1. CDR3 length equals 15 residues. Germline lookup yields CDR1 MNHNY and CDR2 SVGAGI (reference sequence). V lost 0 bases and J lost 7; bases outside the gene matches: 9. The chain's CDR3 is CASSYSRGGTKEQYF. As DNA, the CDR3 is TGTGCCAGCAGTTACTCAAGAGGGGGCACGAAAGAGCAGTACTTC.

This chain connects TRBV4-2 to TRBJ2-7, with 11 bases identical to TRBD2. The CDR3 length is 15 residues. Germline CDR1 reads LGHNA; CDR2 reads YNFKEQ. The J segment lost 3 bases and the V segment lost 4 bases, leaving 5 bases of the junction unmatched. The CDR3 region has the DNA TGTGCCAGCAGCCGGGATAGCGGGGGGGTCTACGAGCAGTACTTC. Its protein product is CASSRDSGGVYEQYF.

This sequence joins TRBV9 and TRBJ1-2, with 8 bases that match TRBD1. Germline CDR1 is SGDLS and CDR2 is YYNGEE. With V trimmed by 3 bases and J by 4 bases, 8 bases remained unmatched. The CDR3 consists of 15 residues. The CDR3 sequence is CASSAISDRVYGYTF. The CDR3 coding sequence is TGTGCCAGCAGCGCGATTTCGGACAGGGTCTATGGCTACACCTTC.

V and J are TRBV10-2 and TRBJ2-7, with 9 bases matching TRBD1. Unmatched junction bases numbered 7, after V lost 6 bases and J lost 4 bases. CDR1 WSHSY and CDR2 SAAADI come from the germline V gene. This CDR3 has 14 residues. The DNA for the CDR3 is TGCGCCAGCAGCCCGGACAGGGGTTCTTACGAGCAGTACTTC. It is translated as CASSPDRGSYEQYF.

The chain is built from TRBV7-2 and TRBJ1-4, with D perhaps TRBD1 (6 bases). Germline V gives CDR1 SGHTA, CDR2 FQGNSA. The CDR3 runs to 16 residues. Trimming cost V 4 bases and J 0 bases, with 12 bases left between them. CDR3 sequence: CASSSGQMATNEKLFF. In DNA, the CDR3 is TGTGCCAGCAGCTCCGGACAGATGGCAACTAATGAAAAACTGTTTTTT.